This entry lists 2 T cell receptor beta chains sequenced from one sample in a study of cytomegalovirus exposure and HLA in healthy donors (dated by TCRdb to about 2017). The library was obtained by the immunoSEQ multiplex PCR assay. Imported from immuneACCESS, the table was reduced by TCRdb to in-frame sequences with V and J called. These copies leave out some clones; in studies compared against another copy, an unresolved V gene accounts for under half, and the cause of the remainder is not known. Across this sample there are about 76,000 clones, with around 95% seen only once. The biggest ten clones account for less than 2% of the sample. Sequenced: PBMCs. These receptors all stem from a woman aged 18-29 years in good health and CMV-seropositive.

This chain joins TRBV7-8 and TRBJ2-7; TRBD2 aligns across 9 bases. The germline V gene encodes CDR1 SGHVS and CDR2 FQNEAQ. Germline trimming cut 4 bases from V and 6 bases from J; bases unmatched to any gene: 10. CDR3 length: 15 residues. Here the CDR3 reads CASSSFAGGRSEQYF. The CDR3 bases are TGTGCCAGCAGCTCGTTCGCGGGAGGGCGTAGCGAGCAGTACTTC.

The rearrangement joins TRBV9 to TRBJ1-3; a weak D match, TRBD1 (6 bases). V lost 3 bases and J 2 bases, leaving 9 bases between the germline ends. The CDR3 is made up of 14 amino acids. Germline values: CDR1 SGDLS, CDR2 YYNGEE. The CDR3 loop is CASSGTGTGNTIYF. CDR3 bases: TGTGCCAGCAGCGGCACAGGGACTGGAAACACCATATATTTT.